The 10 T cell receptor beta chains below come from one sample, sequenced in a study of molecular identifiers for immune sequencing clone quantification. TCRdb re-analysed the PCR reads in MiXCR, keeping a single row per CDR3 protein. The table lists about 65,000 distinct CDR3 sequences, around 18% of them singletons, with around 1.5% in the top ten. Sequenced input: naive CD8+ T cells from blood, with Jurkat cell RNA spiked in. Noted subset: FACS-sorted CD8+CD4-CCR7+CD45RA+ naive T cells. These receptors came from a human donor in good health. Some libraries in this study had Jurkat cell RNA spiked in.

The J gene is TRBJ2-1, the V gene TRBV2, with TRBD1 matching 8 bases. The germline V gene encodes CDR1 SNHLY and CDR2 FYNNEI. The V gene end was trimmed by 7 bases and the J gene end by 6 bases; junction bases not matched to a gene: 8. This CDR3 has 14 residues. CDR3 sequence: CASTTGQGGNEQFF. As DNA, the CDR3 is TGTGCCAGCACTACCGGACAGGGAGGCAATGAGCAGTTCTTC.

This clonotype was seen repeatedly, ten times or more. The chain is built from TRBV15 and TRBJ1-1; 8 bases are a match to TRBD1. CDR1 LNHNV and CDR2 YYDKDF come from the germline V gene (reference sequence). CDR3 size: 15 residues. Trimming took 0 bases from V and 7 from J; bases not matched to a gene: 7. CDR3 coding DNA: TGTGCCACCAGCAGAGATGGGCAGGGGGCCTTTGAAGCTTTCTTT. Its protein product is CATSRDGQGAFEAFF.

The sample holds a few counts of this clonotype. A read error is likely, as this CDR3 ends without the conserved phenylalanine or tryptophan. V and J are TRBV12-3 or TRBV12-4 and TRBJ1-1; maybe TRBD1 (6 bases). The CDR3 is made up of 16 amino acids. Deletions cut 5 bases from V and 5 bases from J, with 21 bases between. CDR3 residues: CASSPTPPSRGTEAFS. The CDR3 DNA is TGTGCCAGCAGTCCAACGCCACCATCCAGGGGAACTGAAGCTTTCTCT.

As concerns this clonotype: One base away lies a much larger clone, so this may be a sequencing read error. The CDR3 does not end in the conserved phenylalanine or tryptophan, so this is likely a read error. CDR3 in amino acids: CSASRLAGVDEQYS. CDR3 nucleotides: TGCAGTGCTAGCCGACTAGCGGGAGTAGACGAGCAGTACTCC. The J gene is TRBJ2-7, the V gene TRBV20-1; 12 bases are a match to TRBD2. This CDR3 has 14 residues. Per the germline V gene, CDR1 is DFQATT and CDR2 is SNEGSKA (reference sequence). Trimming cost V 3 bases and J 5 bases; bases outside gene matches: 5.

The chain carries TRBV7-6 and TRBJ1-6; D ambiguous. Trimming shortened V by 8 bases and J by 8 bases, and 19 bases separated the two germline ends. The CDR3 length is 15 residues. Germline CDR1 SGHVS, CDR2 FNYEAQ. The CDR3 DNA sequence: TGTGCCAGCGGTAAATTTCCAGCAGGAGATTCACCCCTCCACTTT. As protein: CASGKFPAGDSPLHF.

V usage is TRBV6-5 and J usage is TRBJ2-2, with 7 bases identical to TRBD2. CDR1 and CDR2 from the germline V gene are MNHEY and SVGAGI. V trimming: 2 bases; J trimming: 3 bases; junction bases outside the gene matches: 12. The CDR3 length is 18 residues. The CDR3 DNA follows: TGTGCCAGCAGTTACGCCCCCGGGGGAGGGCAGTACACCGGGGAGCTGTTTTTT. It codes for CASSYAPGGGQYTGELFF.

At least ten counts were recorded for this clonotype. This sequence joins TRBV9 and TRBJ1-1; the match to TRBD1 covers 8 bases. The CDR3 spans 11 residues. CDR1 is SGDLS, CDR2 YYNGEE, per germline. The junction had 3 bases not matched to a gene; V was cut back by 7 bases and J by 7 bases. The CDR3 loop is CASSGGGEAFF. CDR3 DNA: TGTGCCAGCTCAGGGGGCGGTGAAGCTTTCTTT.

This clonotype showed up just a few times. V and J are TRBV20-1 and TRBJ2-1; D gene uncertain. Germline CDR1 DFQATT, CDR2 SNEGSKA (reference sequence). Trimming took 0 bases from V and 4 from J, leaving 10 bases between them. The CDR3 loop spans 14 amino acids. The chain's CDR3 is CSARDWLSYNEQFF. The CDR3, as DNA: TGCAGTGCTAGAGATTGGCTGTCGTACAATGAGCAGTTCTTC.

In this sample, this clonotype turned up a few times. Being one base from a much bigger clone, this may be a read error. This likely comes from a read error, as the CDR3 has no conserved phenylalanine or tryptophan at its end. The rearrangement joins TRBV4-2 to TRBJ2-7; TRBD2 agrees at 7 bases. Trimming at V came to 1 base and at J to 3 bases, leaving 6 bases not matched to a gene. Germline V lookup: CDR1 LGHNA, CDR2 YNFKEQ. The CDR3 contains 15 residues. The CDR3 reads CASSQGPSGNYEQYI. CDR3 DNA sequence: TGTGCCAGCAGCCAAGGGCCTAGCGGAAACTACGAGCAGTACATC.

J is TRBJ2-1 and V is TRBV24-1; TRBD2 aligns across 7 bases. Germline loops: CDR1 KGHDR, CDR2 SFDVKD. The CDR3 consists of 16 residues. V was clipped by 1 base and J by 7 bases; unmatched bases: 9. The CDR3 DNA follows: TGTGCCACCAGTGATTTTCGGCGGGAGTTTGGTAATGAGCAGTTCTTC. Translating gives CATSDFRREFGNEQFF.